A selection of T cell receptor beta chains follows, all from one sample in a study of Ad26.COV2.S vaccination and SARS-CoV-2 variants. Using immunoSEQ multiplex PCR, the repertoire was profiled, and TCRdb retains in-frame clones only, with some absent. The table includes some 320,000 clones, 70% to 90% detected once. The source material was peripheral blood, sampled in a trial of Ad26.COV2.S vaccine versus placebo. Every receptor here comes from a person between 18 and 65 years old who received the Ad26.COV2.S COVID-19 vaccine or a placebo. The CDR3 runs from the conserved cysteine through the conserved F or W. D genes are given only for firm matches. Clone size is shown for a subset of rows, as once, few, many or a class of expanded clone.

d_call	v_call	j_call	clone_size	cdr3_nt	cdr3_aa
TRBD1	TRBV7-9	TRBJ1-4	-	TGTGCCAGCAGCTTAGTTTTGGGACAGGGAGGAGAAAAACTGTTTTTT	CASSLVLGQGGEKLFF
TRBD1	TRBV12-3/TRBV12-4	TRBJ1-5	-	TGTGCCAGCAGTTCCGGGACAGGGATGCCCCAGCATTTT	CASSSGTGMPQHF
-	TRBV6-1	TRBJ1-5	-	TGTGCCAGCAGTGAAAACGTTGGAGGCAATCAGCCCCAGCATTTT	CASSENVGGNQPQHF
TRBD1	TRBV15	TRBJ1-4	once	TGTGCCACCAGCAGAACGGGACAGAACTATGAAAAACTGTTTTTT	CATSRTGQNYEKLFF
-	TRBV2	TRBJ2-1	once	TGTGCCAGCAGTGAATCGGGGCAGGGGAGGGTACGGGATGAGCAGTTCTTC	CASSESGQGRVRDEQFF
-	TRBV29-1	TRBJ2-5	-	TGCAGCGTTGGTGGGGACGAGACCCAGTACTTC	CSVGGDETQYF
TRBD2	TRBV6-5	TRBJ2-7	once	TGTGCCAGCAGCAATTTAGCGGGCTTAAGATACGAGCAGTACTTC	CASSNLAGLRYEQYF
-	TRBV11-2	TRBJ1-2	-	TGTGCCAGCAGCTTAGATCTCAGACCTGACCCCGACTATGGCTACACCTTC	CASSLDLRPDPDYGYTF
TRBD1	TRBV6-1	TRBJ1-5	few	TGTGCCAGCAGTGAAGTCAGGGGGAGGGGTAGCAATCAGCCCCAGCATTTT	CASSEVRGRGSNQPQHF
-	TRBV5-4	TRBJ1-1	once	TGTGCCAGCAGCTTGCCGGGACAAGTGGGGACTGAAGCTTTCTTT	CASSLPGQVGTEAFF
TRBD1	TRBV28	TRBJ1-6	-	TGTGCCAGCAGTTCGCCGGGACAGGGGGAGAAACCCCTCCACTTT	CASSSPGQGEKPLHF
-	TRBV28	TRBJ1-1	-	TGTGCCAGCATCTCCTCGTACACTGAAGCTTTCTTT	CASISSYTEAFF